What follows are 8 T cell receptor beta chains derived from one specimen sequenced in a study of T cell repertoires in cytomegalovirus infection. MiXCR, applied by TCRdb to the reads, yields one record per CDR3 protein. In the table there are about 260,000 distinct CDR3 sequences, around 8.7% of which are singletons. The specimen was PBMCs. These receptors were obtained from a human donor in good health (CMV status not recorded). Some clones in this sample may be carry-over from other donors' samples.

Many counts were recorded for this clonotype. CDR3 amino acids: CASSYWGNTEAFF. DNA of the CDR3: TGTGCCAGCAGTTACTGGGGGAACACTGAAGCTTTCTTT. The V call is TRBV6-2 or TRBV6-3, the J call TRBJ1-1; D not resolved. CDR1 and CDR2 from the germline V gene are MNHEY and SVGEGT. V gave up 1 base and J gave up 1 base, with 4 bases separating them. The CDR3 contains 13 residues.

This clonotype was found many times. The chain joins TRBV7-2 to TRBJ2-7, with a weak D call TRBD2 (6 bases). V gave up 8 bases and J gave up 0 bases, with 14 bases separating them. The CDR3 is 14 residues long. Per the germline V gene, CDR1 is SGHTA and CDR2 is FQGNSA. CDR3: CASHAGGTSYEQYF. The CDR3 nucleotides are TGTGCCAGCCACGCCGGGGGAACCTCCTACGAGCAGTACTTC.

This clonotype was observed many times. The chain combines TRBV15 with TRBJ2-1; D may match TRBD1 or TRBD2 (5 bases each). This CDR3 has 14 residues. V lost 5 bases and J lost 7, with 15 bases in between. In germline, CDR1 is LNHNV, CDR2 YYDKDF (reference sequence). CDR3: CATSLGTFGNEQFF. For the CDR3, the DNA is TGTGCCACCAGCCTTGGGACCTTTGGAAATGAGCAGTTCTTC.

The J gene is TRBJ1-2, the V gene TRBV18; D is perhaps TRBD1 (6 bases). Germline lookup yields CDR1 KGHSH and CDR2 LQKENI. There are 14 residues in the CDR3. Trimming left V 0 bases short and J 7 bases short, with 12 bases between. The CDR3 DNA is TGTGCCAGCTCACCACCGGGACATCGCGCTGGCTACACCTTC. Translation gives CASSPPGHRAGYTF.

This clonotype was detected many times. The gene calls are TRBV20-1 and TRBJ1-5, with D hard to call. The CDR3 is made up of 15 amino acids. The germline V and J ends were trimmed by 0 bases and 4 bases, with 13 bases remaining between them. CDR1 DFQATT and CDR2 SNEGSKA come from the germline V gene (reference sequence). CDR3 DNA: TGCAGTGCTAGAGATAAGGCGAAGCCTAATCAGCCCCAGCATTTT. Its protein product is CSARDKAKPNQPQHF.

This clonotype occurred many times. The chain carries TRBV7-2 and TRBJ1-1, with TRBD1 identical over 11 bases. Trimming took 8 bases from V and 6 from J; bases not matched to a gene: 8. From germline, CDR1 is SGHTA and CDR2 FQGNSA. The CDR3 runs to 14 residues. In DNA, the CDR3 is TGTGCCAGCTCAACGGGACAGGGGGTTTCTGAAGCTTTCTTT. Translated, it gives CASSTGQGVSEAFF.

This clonotype occurred many times. The chain recombines TRBV19 with TRBJ2-1; D uncertain. In germline, CDR1 is LNHDA, CDR2 SQIVND (reference sequence). Trimming took 9 bases from V and 6 from J, leaving 6 bases between them. There are 10 residues in the CDR3. DNA for the CDR3: TGTGCCAGGGCTCCCAATGAGCAGTTCTTC. As protein: CARAPNEQFF. Full variable domain (outside the CDR3, taken from reference TRBV19 and TRBJ2-1): DGGITQSPKYLFRKEGQNVTLSCEQNLNHDAMYWYRQDPGQGLRLIYYSQIVNDFQKGDIAEGYSVSREKKESFPLTVTSAQKNPTAFYLCARAPNEQFFGPGTRLTVL.

This chain joins TRBV14 and TRBJ1-1; D remains unclear. Trimming removed 0 bases from V and 3 bases from J, with 5 bases in between. From germline, CDR1 is SGHDN and CDR2 FVKESK. The CDR3 is 13 residues long. The CDR3 is CASSQDFYTEAFF. For the CDR3, the DNA is TGTGCCAGCAGCCAAGATTTTTACACTGAAGCTTTCTTT.